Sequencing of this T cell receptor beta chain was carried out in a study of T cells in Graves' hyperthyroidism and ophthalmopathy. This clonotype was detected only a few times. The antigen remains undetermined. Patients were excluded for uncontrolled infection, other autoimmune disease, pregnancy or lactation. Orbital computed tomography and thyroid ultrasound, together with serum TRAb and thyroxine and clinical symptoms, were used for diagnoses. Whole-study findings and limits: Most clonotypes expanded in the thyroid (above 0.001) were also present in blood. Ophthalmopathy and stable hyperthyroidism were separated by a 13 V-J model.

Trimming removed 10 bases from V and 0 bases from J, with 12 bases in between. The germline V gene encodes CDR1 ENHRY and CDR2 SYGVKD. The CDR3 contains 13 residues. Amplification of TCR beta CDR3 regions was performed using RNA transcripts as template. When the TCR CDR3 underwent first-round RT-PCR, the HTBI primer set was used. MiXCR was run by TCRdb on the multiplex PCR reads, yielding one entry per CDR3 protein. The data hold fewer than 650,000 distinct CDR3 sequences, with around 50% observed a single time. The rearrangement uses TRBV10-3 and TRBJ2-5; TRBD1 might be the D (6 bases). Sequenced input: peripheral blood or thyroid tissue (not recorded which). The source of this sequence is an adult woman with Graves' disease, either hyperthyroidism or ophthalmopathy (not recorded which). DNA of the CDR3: TGTGCCACCAGAAGGGGGTACCAAGAGACCCAGTACTTC. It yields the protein CATRRGYQETQYF.